This T cell receptor beta chain derives from a study of cytomegalovirus exposure and HLA in healthy donors. CDR1 and CDR2 from the germline V gene are LNHDA and SQIVND (reference sequence). The CDR3 runs to 16 residues. With 5 bases clipped from V and 5 bases from J, the junction kept 9 bases outside the gene matches. The primer mix had 60 Vbeta and 13 Jbeta primers. The method was immunoSEQ multiplex PCR; TCRdb's version includes in-frame clones alone and lacks a portion of them. The sample lists about 130,000 clones; approximately 80% were seen once. Donors consisted of healthy bone marrow donors. This clonotype originated in a man between 25 and 39 years old in good health and CMV-seropositive. V gene TRBV19 combines with J gene TRBJ2-5, with TRBD1 matching 12 bases. The specimen sequenced was PBMCs. The CDR3 DNA reads TGTGCCAGTAGTGCCTCCGGGACAGGGGGCATGGAGACCCAGTACTTC. Translation: CASSASGTGGMETQYF. The full variable domain, completed using reference TRBV19 and TRBJ2-5, is DGGITQSPKYLFRKEGQNVTLSCEQNLNHDAMYWYRQDPGQGLRLIYYSQIVNDFQKGDIAEGYSVSREKKESFPLTVTSAQKNPTAFYLCASSASGTGGMETQYFGPGTRLLVL.